The present TCR beta chain was sequenced within a study of blood T cell repertoires in COVID-19. Study-level information: Samples representing acute and convalescent COVID-19 were sourced from the United States, Italy and Spain.

Assay: immunoSEQ multiplex PCR; the TCRdb copy retains only in-frame clones and omits some. In the table there are 150,000 or so clones, 84% of which are singletons. With 0 bases removed from V and 11 bases from J, the gap between germline ends came to 16 bases. This CDR3 region has 14 residues. Germline CDR1 and CDR2: MNHEY and SVGEGT. This clone was detected only a few times. The chain uses TRBV6-2 or TRBV6-3 and TRBJ1-1; D unclear. Sequencing was carried out using peripheral blood. The sequence came from a woman between 50 and 59 years old in a cohort sampled during active or convalescent COVID-19. CDR3 nucleotide sequence: TGTGCCAGCAGTTACTCGAGAGACGGACCGGGGGCTTTCTTT. This codes for CASSYSRDGPGAFF.